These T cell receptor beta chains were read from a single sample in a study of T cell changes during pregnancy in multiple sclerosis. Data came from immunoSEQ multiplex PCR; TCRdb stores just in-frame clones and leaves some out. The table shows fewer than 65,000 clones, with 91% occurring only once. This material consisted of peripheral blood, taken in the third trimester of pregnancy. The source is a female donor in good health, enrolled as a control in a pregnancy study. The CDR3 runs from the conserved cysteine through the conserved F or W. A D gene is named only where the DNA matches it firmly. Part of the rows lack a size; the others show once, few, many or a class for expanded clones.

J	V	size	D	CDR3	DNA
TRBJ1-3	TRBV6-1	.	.	CASSEPGGGNTIYF	TGTGCCAGCAGTGAACCTGGGGGGGGAAACACCATATATTTT
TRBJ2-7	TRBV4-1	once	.	CASRQLGGPYEQYF	TGCGCCAGCAGACAACTAGGTGGTCCCTACGAGCAGTACTTC
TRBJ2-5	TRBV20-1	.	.	CSVTQQETQYF	TGCAGTGTTACACAGCAAGAGACCCAGTACTTC
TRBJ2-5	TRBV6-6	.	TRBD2	CASGLGEETQYF	TGTGCCAGCGGACTAGGGGAAGAGACCCAGTACTTC
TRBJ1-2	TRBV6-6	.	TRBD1	CASSYANEGALYGYTF	TGTGCCAGCAGTTACGCCAATGAGGGGGCTCTCTATGGCTACACCTTC
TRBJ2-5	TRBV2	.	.	CASSSDSRETQYF	TGTGCCAGCAGTTCAGACTCAAGAGAGACCCAGTACTTC
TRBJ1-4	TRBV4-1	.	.	CASSQEAAGFDEKLFF	TGCGCCAGCAGCCAAGAGGCGGCGGGATTCGATGAAAAACTGTTTTTT
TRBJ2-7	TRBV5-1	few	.	CASSFGASPGYEQYF	TGCGCCAGCAGCTTCGGTGCTTCCCCGGGCTACGAGCAGTACTTC
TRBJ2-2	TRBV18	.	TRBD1	CASGQGSPGELFF	TGTGCCAGCGGACAGGGGTCCCCCGGGGAGCTGTTTTTT
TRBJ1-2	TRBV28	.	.	CASIGPGRDYGYTF	TGTGCCAGCATAGGTCCCGGCAGGGATTATGGCTACACCTTC
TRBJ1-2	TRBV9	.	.	CASSVGRGTLYGYTF	TGTGCCAGCAGCGTCGGAAGGGGGACCCTCTATGGCTACACCTTC
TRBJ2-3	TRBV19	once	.	CASSTTGTSTDTQYF	TGTGCCAGTAGCACAACCGGGACTAGCACAGATACGCAGTATTTT
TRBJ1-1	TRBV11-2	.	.	CASSPSVNTEAFF	TGTGCCAGCAGTCCATCGGTGAACACTGAAGCTTTCTTT
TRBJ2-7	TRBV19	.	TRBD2	CASSPTSGSTEQYF	TGTGCCAGTAGCCCGACTAGCGGGAGTACCGAGCAGTACTTC
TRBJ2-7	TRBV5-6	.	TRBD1	CASSGGTGHLGEQYF	TGTGCCAGCAGCGGCGGGACAGGGCATCTGGGGGAGCAGTACTTC
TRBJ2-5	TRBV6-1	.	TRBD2	CASSELGGGPQETQYF	TGTGCCAGCAGTGAACTAGGCGGGGGGCCCCAAGAGACCCAGTACTTC
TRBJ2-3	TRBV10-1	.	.	CASSEVPGSLTDTQYF	TGCGCCAGCAGTGAGGTTCCAGGGTCCCTCACAGATACGCAGTATTTT
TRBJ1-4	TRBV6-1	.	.	CASRWGGTEKLFF	TGTGCCAGCAGATGGGGGGGGACTGAAAAACTGTTTTTT
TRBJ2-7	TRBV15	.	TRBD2	CATSRLGLQSYEQYF	TGTGCCACCAGCAGACTGGGACTACAGTCCTACGAGCAGTACTTC
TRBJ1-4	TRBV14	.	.	CASSAQTATNEKLFF	TGTGCCAGCAGCGCACAGACAGCAACTAATGAAAAACTGTTTTTT
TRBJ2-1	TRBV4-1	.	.	CASSQEPGFFFYNEQFF	TGCGCCAGCAGCCAAGAACCGGGTTTTTTCTTCTACAATGAGCAGTTCTTC
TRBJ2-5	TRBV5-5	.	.	CASSSRVGGQETQYF	TGTGCCAGCAGCTCCAGGGTCGGGGGCCAAGAGACCCAGTACTTC
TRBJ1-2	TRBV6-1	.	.	CASSESVVGGYYGYTF	TGTGCCAGCAGTGAATCTGTTGTTGGGGGGTACTATGGCTACACCTTC
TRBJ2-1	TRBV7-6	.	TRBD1	CASSLSQGANEQFF	TGTGCCAGCAGCTTAAGTCAGGGGGCCAATGAGCAGTTCTTC
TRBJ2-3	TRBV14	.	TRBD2	CASSLRGGITDTQYF	TGTGCCAGCAGCCTACGGGGGGGCATCACAGATACGCAGTATTTT
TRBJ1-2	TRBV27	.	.	CASRGGNNYGYTF	TGTGCCAGCAGAGGCGGCAATAACTATGGCTACACCTTC
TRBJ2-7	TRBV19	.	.	CASTMTTSSYEQYF	TGTGCCAGTACCATGACTACCAGCTCCTACGAGCAGTACTTC
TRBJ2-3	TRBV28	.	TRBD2	CASSTGLAGGSVGTQYF	TGTGCCAGCAGCACGGGACTAGCGGGAGGGAGTGTGGGTACGCAGTATTTT